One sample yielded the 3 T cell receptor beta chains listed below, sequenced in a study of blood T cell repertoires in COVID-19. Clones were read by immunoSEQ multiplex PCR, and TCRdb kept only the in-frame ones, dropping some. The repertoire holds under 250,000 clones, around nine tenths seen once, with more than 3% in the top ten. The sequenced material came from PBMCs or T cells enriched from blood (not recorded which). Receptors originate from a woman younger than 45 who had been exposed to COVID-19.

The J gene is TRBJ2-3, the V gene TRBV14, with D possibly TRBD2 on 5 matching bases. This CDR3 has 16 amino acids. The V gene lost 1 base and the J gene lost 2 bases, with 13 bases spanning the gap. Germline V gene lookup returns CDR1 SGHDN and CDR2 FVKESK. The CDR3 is CASSQVTSGYTDTQYF. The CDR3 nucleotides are TGTGCCAGCAGCCAAGTGACGAGCGGATACACAGATACGCAGTATTTT.

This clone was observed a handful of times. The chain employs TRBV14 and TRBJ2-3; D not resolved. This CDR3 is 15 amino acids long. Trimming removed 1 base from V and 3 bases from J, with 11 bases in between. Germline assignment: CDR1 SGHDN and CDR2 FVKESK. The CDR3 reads CASSQVRQTTDTQYF. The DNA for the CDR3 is TGTGCCAGCAGCCAAGTACGACAAACAACAGATACGCAGTATTTT.

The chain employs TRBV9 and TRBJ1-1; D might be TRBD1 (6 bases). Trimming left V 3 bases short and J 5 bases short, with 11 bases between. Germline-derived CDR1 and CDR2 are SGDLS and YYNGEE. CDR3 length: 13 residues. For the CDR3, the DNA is TGTGCCAGCAGCGCCGTAAGGGGGACTGAAGCTTTCTTT. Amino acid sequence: CASSAVRGTEAFF.